This T cell receptor (beta chain) was recorded in a study of cytomegalovirus exposure and HLA in healthy donors (dated by TCRdb to about 2017). In terms of the full investigation: An earlier analysis of approximately 640 of the donors reported 250 to 300 Gb of sequence data and 100 million to 140 million unique TCR beta sequences from 150 million to 200 million T cells. An early release covering roughly 600 HLA-typed donors comprised approximately 300 gigabases of sequencing data and tens of millions of unique TCR sequences. Of the roughly 400 genotyped donors, roughly 76% were placed in the genetic ancestry cluster associated with self-reported Caucasian donors. The study aimed to test whether signatures of past pathogen exposure could be identified by cataloging public T cell receptors. The study profiled the T cell repertoires of hundreds of subjects by immunosequencing and related them to cytomegalovirus serostatus. Besides the first cohort of about 730 subjects, a separate validation cohort made up of 120 different subjects was used. To predict cytomegalovirus infection status, the study combined high-throughput TCR immunosequencing, statistical association of individual TCRs with disease status, and machine learning. To study patterns of TCR occurrence, a later analysis re-analyzed previously published TCR beta repertoires from several hundred donors and added high-resolution HLA genotyping. Rather than using new phenotypic data, the later analysis identified candidate immune exposures from TCR beta sequences and from how often those sequences occurred across donors. An earlier analysis of 587 of the donors applied high-throughput TCR beta sequencing to assess whether each TCR beta V gene segment acted as functional or pseudogenic. Donor age, sex, ethnicity and CMV serostatus were collected together with the repertoire data. In a later genetic analysis, genome-wide SNP genotypes for about 65% of the roughly 700 donors were used, and that subset was treated as a discovery cohort. Every discovery cohort repertoire had been produced on one sequencing platform. HLA typing included class I and class II loci at four-digit resolution. The number of donors typed differed by locus, with roughly 620-630 for A, B, C, DRB1 and DQB1, 522 for DQA1, nearly 610 for DPA1, and some 450 for DPB1. A handful of DR-DQ haplotypes were handled as single units for association and clustering because linkage in the cohort was strong. On average, 235,054 unique TCR beta nucleotide sequences were sequenced per donor among about 400 genotyped donors of the cohort, with roughly 18% of those sequences being non-productive. General findings and caveats noted by the study authors: CMV serostatus was the only immune exposure information available for the cohort. Correlated functional status among segregating V segments might reflect linkage disequilibrium, but an unknown experimental factor could not be ruled out. Some IMGT-functional V segments, including TRBV6-2 and TRBV6-3, could not be told apart with the 87-base-pair reads, so those segments were excluded. The study listed 170 or so TCR beta chains as associated with cytomegalovirus. In this cohort, only TCR beta chains were sequenced, and detectable features were limited by the absence of alpha or paired-chain data. V-gene and J-gene trimming of TCR beta chains was associated with a missense DCLRE1C variant in a later genetic analysis, and the association was replicated in an independent cohort. A cluster of highly shared sequence variants was judged likely to be a technical artifact of the sequencing pipeline. In vitro tests confirmed that three of the cytomegalovirus-associated TCR beta chains recognize cytomegalovirus antigens. When HLA alleles, especially DR and DQ, strongly co-occurred, TCR associations were difficult to assign to individual alleles. Because counts were too low, about 17 rarely observed V segments, including chromosome 9 orphons, were excluded from the earlier analysis of some 590 of the donors. Because some donors lacked HLA typing at each locus, the association tests relied only on the typed subset. In a later analysis, TCR association rates were found to vary across HLA loci, with the most associated TCRs seen for DRB1 alleles and the fewest for HLA-C alleles. At a false discovery rate of 0.05, a later analysis linked about 16,000 TCR beta sequences to specific HLA alleles. Several of the top co-occurrence clusters appeared to be linked to parvovirus B19, influenza, CMV and Epstein-Barr virus, according to a later analysis. Most CMV-associated TCR beta chains appeared to be HLA-restricted in a later analysis, and the HLA associations seemed to be driven largely by CMV exposure. A later genetic analysis reported fewer N-insertions in productive TCRs among donors in an Asian-associated ancestry cluster than the roughly 700-donor mean. In an earlier analysis of over 550 of the donors, most TCR beta V segments were observed in productive rearrangements about 87% or about 30% of the time, broadly matching IMGT annotations. The classifier was reported to diagnose cytomegalovirus status with high specificity and sensitivity in both the original and validation cohorts. In a later analysis, HLA-associated TCR beta chains were found to be more clonally expanded and to have lower generation probabilities than equally common non-associated chains. Most TCR sequences were seen in very few donors, while some public TCRs were found in many individuals. A further reported finding was that TCR beta sequences accurately predicted the HLA-A and HLA-B alleles for most subjects in the first cohort. Sequencing depth was assumed to be roughly uniform across donors in the presence/absence analyses, though that assumption may not hold. It was suggested by the authors that the approach could potentially be generalized to other disease states and immunological phenotypes.

CDR1 SQVTM and CDR2 ANQGSEA are derived from the germline V gene. Trimming takes 6 bases from V and 1 base from J, and the germline ends sit 24 bases apart. Reading from cysteine to phenylalanine, the CDR3 counts 17 amino acids. The CDR3 DNA has 51 bases and is translated from base 1. The cohort consisted of approximately 670 healthy bone marrow donors. At the time of sampling, all cohort members were nominally healthy, though unrecorded immune exposures were likely present. The donor was CMV seronegative and belonged to the group of 350 to 400 seronegative cohort members. Each donor provided a peripheral blood sample, and peripheral blood mononuclear cells were used for TCR beta sequencing. Genomic DNA was extracted from the blood cell samples with the Qiagen DNeasy Blood Extraction Kit. About this clone itself: The target of this receptor is not known. Per-nucleotide qualities are absent, and no much larger clonotype sits a single base away.

Library prep was done by the immunoSEQ multiplex PCR assay. For the multiplex PCR, a mixture combining 60 forward primers for TCR Vbeta segments and 13 reverse primers for TCR Jbeta segments was used. The CDR3 region of rearranged TCR beta genes was amplified from genomic DNA by a multiplex PCR assay. The amplified TCR beta libraries were sequenced on the Illumina HiSeq System as 87-base-pair reads. For the original study's pipeline: Across the 700 or so repertoires, a later analysis counted 80 million or so unique TCR beta chains, around 10 million of which were shared by at least two donors. Raw reads were error-corrected and collapsed into unique sequences by a nearest-neighbor algorithm in which closely related sequences were merged to remove PCR and sequencing errors. CDR3 sequences were aligned to IMGT reference sequences to assign V, D and J gene segments. For a sequence to be retained, a match of at least six nucleotides to both a V gene segment and a J gene segment was required. Rearrangements were called productive when the CDR3 lacked stop codons and stayed in frame with V and J; all others were non-productive. Following IMGT convention, CDR3 was defined as the stretch from the second conserved V-encoded cysteine to the conserved J-encoded phenylalanine. The earlier analysis of some 600 of the donors excluded sequences that lacked an unambiguous match to a single V gene segment. An earlier analysis of 587 of the donors classified V segments as functional when productive rearrangements were above 56.7% and as segregating when the standard deviation between donors was above 5%. A statistical classification framework was built for diagnosing cytomegalovirus status from the catalog of TCR beta chain sequences. In a later analysis, TCR nucleotide sequences were compared against IMGT/GENE-DB human TR gene sequences so that V and J genes could be assigned. The TCRdist pipeline was used in a later analysis to assign CDR3 sequences and most-parsimonious VDJ recombination scenarios. A later analysis defined each TCR beta chain by its CDR3 amino acid sequence plus V-gene family, and excluded reads lacking a unique V-gene family. As a way to deal with suspected cross-contamination and a sequencing artifact, a later analysis dropped nearly 600 nucleotide sequences that were highly shared and had low generation probability. A later analysis calculated a clonal expansion index for each public chain from normalized within-repertoire ranks of inferred template counts. In a later analysis, generation probabilities were computed with a VDJ recombination model fitted to out-of-frame rearrangements, and the resulting probabilities were checked against IGoR. Hypergeometric tests were used in a later analysis to score TCR-TCR, TCR-HLA and TCR-CMV co-occurrence, with a repertoire-size bias correction applied to the TCR pairs. False discovery rates were estimated in a later analysis by permuting HLA or CMV assignments 20 times. A later analysis grouped co-occurring TCRs with DBSCAN, adding TCRdist sequence similarity when clustering within HLA-allele-positive subsets. For co-occurrence clustering, repertoires with fewer than 30,000 or more than 120,000 public chains were excluded, along with four to six repertoires with anomalous nucleotide sharing. TCRdb stores this immuneACCESS table with in-frame sequences only. Part of the clones is absent; in the studies checked, under half of the shortfall reflects unresolved V genes, and no reason is known for the rest. V, J and clone size are those of that table, while D and trimming were read from the DNA. For this sample the table gives some 200,000 clones, of which 80% were detected only once. The ten most abundant clones make up under 0.75% of the sample.

The rearranged segments are TRBV29-1 and TRBJ1-1, and perhaps TRBD1 as D gene, on 5 matching bases. The specimen was PBMCs. This clonotype was obtained from a boy aged 5-17 years in good health and CMV-seronegative. CDR3 region: CSVILVAGRGWNTEAFF. The nucleotide sequence reads TGCAGCGTGATATTAGTGGCAGGGCGGGGATGGAACACTGAAGCTTTCTTT.